This T cell receptor (beta chain) was captured by sequencing in a study of blood T cell repertoires in COVID-19. TCRdb keeps only in-frame clones here, not all; method: immunoSEQ multiplex PCR. The sample lists just over 200,000 clones; under 90% were seen once. The trim removed 3 bases at V and 1 base at J, leaving 3 bases unmatched. The CDR3 has 15 residues. Germline V gene lookup returns CDR1 LGHDT and CDR2 YNNKEL (reference sequence). The source material was peripheral blood. The sequence came from a man older than 75 with acute or convalescent COVID-19. The J gene is TRBJ2-5, the V gene TRBV3-1 (or the pseudogene TRBV3-2); 9 bases map to TRBD1. CDR3 amino acids: CASSHRDRAQETQYF. In nucleotides, the CDR3 is TGTGCCAGCAGCCACCGGGACAGGGCCCAAGAGACCCAGTACTTC.